This TCR beta chain was sequenced for a study of T cells in Graves' hyperthyroidism and ophthalmopathy. The CDR3 has 13 residues. V was shortened by 6 bases and J by 3 bases, with 14 bases between the two germline ends. The germline CDR1 and CDR2 sequences are DFQATT and SNEGSKA (reference sequence). This clonotype turned up a few times. RNA transcripts yielded amplified TCR beta CDR3 regions. First-round RT-PCR with HTBI primers amplified the TCR CDR3 region. From the multiplex PCR reads, TCRdb called clonotypes with MiXCR, one entry per CDR3 protein. The table records a few hundred thousand distinct CDR3 sequences, just over 45% of them present only once.

V and J are TRBV20-1 and TRBJ1-1; D is uncertain. This TCR derives from a woman younger than 30 with Graves' hyperthyroidism. The sequenced sample consisted of peripheral blood or thyroid tissue (not recorded which). Here the CDR3 reads CSAPANGDTEAFF. Written as DNA, the CDR3 is TGCAGTGCCCCAGCGAACGGAGACACTGAAGCTTTCTTT.